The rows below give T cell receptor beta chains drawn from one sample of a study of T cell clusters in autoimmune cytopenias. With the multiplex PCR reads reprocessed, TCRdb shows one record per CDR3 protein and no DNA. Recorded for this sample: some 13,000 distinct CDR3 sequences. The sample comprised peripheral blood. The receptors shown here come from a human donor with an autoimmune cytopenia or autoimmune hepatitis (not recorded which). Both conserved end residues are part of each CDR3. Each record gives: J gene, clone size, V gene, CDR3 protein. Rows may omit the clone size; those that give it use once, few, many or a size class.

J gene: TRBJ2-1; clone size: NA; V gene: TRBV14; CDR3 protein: CASSLKGASYNEQFF
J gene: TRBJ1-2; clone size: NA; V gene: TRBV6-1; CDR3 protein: CASSEATGANYGYTF
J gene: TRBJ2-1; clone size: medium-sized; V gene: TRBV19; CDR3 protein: CATRPQGLAGNEQFF
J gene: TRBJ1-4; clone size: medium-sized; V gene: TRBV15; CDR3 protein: CATRGTWSTNEKLFF
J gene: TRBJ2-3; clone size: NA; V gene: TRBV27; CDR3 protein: CASGTSGGTDTQYF
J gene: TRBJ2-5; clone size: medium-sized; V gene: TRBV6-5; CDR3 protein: CASSLSANQETQYF
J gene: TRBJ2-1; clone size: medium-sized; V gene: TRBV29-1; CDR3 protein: CSVDAGGGGEQFF
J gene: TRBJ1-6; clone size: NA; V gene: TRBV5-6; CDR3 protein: CASSFLQLGPPNSPLHF
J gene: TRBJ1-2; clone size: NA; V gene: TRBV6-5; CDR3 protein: CASRRTREGGYTF
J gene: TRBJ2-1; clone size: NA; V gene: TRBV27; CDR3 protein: CASGKTSPAMDEQFF
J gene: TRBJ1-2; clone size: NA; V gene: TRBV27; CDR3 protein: CASSSTGDGYTF
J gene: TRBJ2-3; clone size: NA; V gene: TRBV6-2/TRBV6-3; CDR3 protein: CASSSQKSTQYF
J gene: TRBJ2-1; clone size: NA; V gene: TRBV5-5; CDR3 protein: CASRGLAGGSSYNEQFF
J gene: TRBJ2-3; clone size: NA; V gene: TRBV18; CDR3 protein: CASSPPGTSGRDTQYF
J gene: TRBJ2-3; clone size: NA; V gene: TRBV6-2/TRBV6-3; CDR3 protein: CASSPTLRLAQYF
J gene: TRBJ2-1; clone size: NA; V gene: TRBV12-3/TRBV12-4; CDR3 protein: CASSLAPEHLGNEQFF